Below, 26 T cell receptor beta chains from the same sample are listed, as sequenced in a study of cytomegalovirus exposure and HLA in healthy donors. This PCR relied on a set of 60 Vbeta primers and 13 Jbeta primers. The assay was immunoSEQ multiplex PCR, and TCRdb's table has in-frame clones only and misses some. This table has roughly 100,000 clones, 83% appearing once. The sequenced material came from PBMCs. These TCRs come from a young man in good health and CMV-seronegative.

This chain uses TRBV7-2 with TRBJ2-3, with TRBD2 matching over 7 bases. The CDR3 consists of 15 residues. CDR1 is SGHTA, CDR2 FQGNSA, per germline. Trimming at V came to 7 bases and at J to 1 base, leaving 8 bases not matched to a gene. The CDR3 nucleotides are TGTGCCAGCAACCCAGGGAGGGTCGGCACAGATACGCAGTATTTT. It encodes CASNPGRVGTDTQYF.

The chain combines TRBV10-2 with TRBJ2-3; D unresolved. CDR1 is WSHSY and CDR2 is SAAADI in the germline V gene. CDR3 length: 12 amino acids. The V end was cut by 8 bases, the J end by 3 bases, with 9 bases between. The CDR3 protein is CASRRSTDTQYF. CDR3 DNA sequence: TGCGCCAGCCGCAGGTCTACAGATACGCAGTATTTT.

This rearrangement joins TRBV5-4 to TRBJ2-2, with D hard to call. V was trimmed by 1 base and J by 1 base, leaving 8 bases between them. The CDR3 covers 15 residues. The V gene's germline CDR1 is SGHNT and CDR2 YYREEE (reference sequence). Here the CDR3 reads CASSLYRVNTGELFF. In DNA, the CDR3 is TGTGCCAGCAGCTTGTATCGGGTGAACACCGGGGAGCTGTTTTTT.

The V gene is TRBV28, the J gene TRBJ1-2; D is perhaps TRBD1 (6 bases). Trimming removed 5 bases at V and 3 bases at J, with 13 bases between. Germline V gene data show CDR1 as MDHEN and CDR2 as SYDVKM. The CDR3 is 14 residues long. The CDR3 loop reads CASSARQAHYGYTF. CDR3 DNA sequence: TGTGCCAGCAGTGCCCGACAGGCGCACTATGGCTACACCTTC.

V usage is TRBV6-6 and J usage is TRBJ2-1, with TRBD1 matching 11 bases. The length of the CDR3 is 15 residues. Germline-derived CDR1 and CDR2 are MNHNY and SVGAGI (reference sequence). With 4 bases clipped from V and 7 bases from J, the junction kept 6 bases outside the gene matches. The CDR3 loop is CASSSGQGARNEQFF. CDR3 nucleotide sequence: TGTGCCAGCAGTTCCGGACAGGGGGCGCGGAATGAGCAGTTCTTC.

V is TRBV30 and J is TRBJ2-2; weak D call: TRBD2 (6 bases). The CDR3 is 13 amino acids. CDR1 is GTSNPN and CDR2 is SVGIG in the germline V gene (reference sequence). V lost 6 bases and J 5 bases, leaving 13 bases between the germline ends. CDR3: CACVGGKTGELFF. DNA for the CDR3: TGTGCCTGCGTGGGGGGAAAGACCGGGGAGCTGTTTTTT.

V usage is TRBV6-5 and J usage is TRBJ2-5, with 8 bases identical to TRBD1. Losses at the gene ends were 2 bases for V and 5 bases for J; bases not matched to a gene: 7. Germline V lookup: CDR1 MNHEY, CDR2 SVGAGI. CDR3 length: 15 residues. In DNA form, the CDR3 reads TGTGCCAGCAGTTACCTTCAGGGGGCGAGGGAGACCCAGTACTTC. Translated: CASSYLQGARETQYF.

V gene TRBV6-6 combines with J gene TRBJ2-5; D is possibly TRBD2 (5 bases). The germline V and J ends were trimmed by 0 bases and 5 bases, with 7 bases remaining between them. CDR1 is MNHNY, CDR2 SVGAGI, per germline (reference sequence). This CDR3 contains 13 residues. The CDR3 loop is CASSYSTGETQYF. CDR3 nucleotides: TGTGCCAGCAGTTACTCGACGGGGGAGACCCAGTACTTC.

This chain connects TRBV7-9 to TRBJ1-4; 7 bases agree with TRBD1. V dropped 4 bases and J dropped 5; count of bases not matched to a gene: 4. Germline V gene sequence: CDR1 SEHNR, CDR2 FQNEAQ (reference sequence). This CDR3 contains 14 residues. The CDR3 DNA follows: TGTGCCAGCAGCTCAACAGGGGTAAATGAAAAACTGTTTTTT. It encodes CASSSTGVNEKLFF.

The chain uses TRBV1 and TRBJ2-7; the table's D call of TRBD2 was not tested on the DNA. TRBV1 is a pseudogene. CDR3 length: 18 amino acids. The CDR3 sequence: CTSSQDPLLAGKFYEQYF. The CDR3 DNA sequence: TGCACCAGCAGCCAAGACCCTCTTCTAGCAGGTAAGTTCTACGAGCAGTACTTC.

This clone showed up just once. The chain links TRBV11-2 to TRBJ2-7; 10 nucleotides align to TRBD2. Germline V gives CDR1 SGHAT, CDR2 FQNNGV. Unmatched junction bases numbered 15, after V lost 10 bases and J lost 3 bases. The CDR3 has 16 residues. This CDR3 reads CANQTRPIAGGYEQYF. CDR3 in DNA: TGTGCCAATCAAACTCGCCCGATAGCGGGGGGCTACGAGCAGTACTTC.

The chain carries TRBV19 and TRBJ2-2; D gene unclear. This CDR3 contains 15 residues. Trimming took off 6 bases at V and 8 bases at J, with 19 bases between the two ends. Per the germline V gene, CDR1 is LNHDA and CDR2 is SQIVND (reference sequence). The CDR3 bases are TGTGCCAGTAGACGATCCTTGCAGTTCAGGGGGGAGCTGTTTTTT. This encodes CASRRSLQFRGELFF.

The rearrangement joins TRBV6-1 to TRBJ1-2; 7 bases are a match to TRBD1. The V segment lost 1 base and the J segment 2 bases; nucleotides outside the gene matches: 7. The length of the CDR3 is 16 residues. CDR1 is MNHNS and CDR2 is SASEGT in the germline V gene. The CDR3 coding sequence is TGTGCCAGCAGTGAAGGATTGGGACAGAAGAACTATGGCTACACCTTC. This translates into CASSEGLGQKNYGYTF.

The chain has TRBV5-8 and TRBJ1-2, with 8 bases that match TRBD1. Unmatched junction bases numbered 2, after V lost 0 bases and J lost 4 bases. Per the germline V gene, CDR1 is SGHTS and CDR2 is YDEGEE. The CDR3 sequence is 14 residues long. The CDR3 reads CASSLVDRGYGYTF. The CDR3 DNA is TGTGCCAGCAGCTTGGTTGACAGGGGCTATGGCTACACCTTC.

This chain connects TRBV30 to TRBJ1-6; possibly TRBD1 for D (6 bases). The CDR3 loop spans 13 amino acids. The V end lost 8 bases, the J end lost 8 bases, and 16 bases lay between the germline ends. Germline CDR1 GTSNPN, CDR2 SVGIG (reference sequence). CDR3 sequence: CAHTGKGDSPLHF. The CDR3 nucleotides are TGTGCCCACACAGGGAAAGGTGATTCACCCCTCCACTTT.

The CDR3 bases are TGTGCCAGCAGTTCACTAGCGGGAGTGCGCGGCACCGGGGAGCTGTTTTTT. Protein sequence: CASSSLAGVRGTGELFF. This sequence joins TRBV6-4 and TRBJ2-2; 11 bases match TRBD2. V shed 5 bases, J shed 4 bases, and the junction held 9 bases outside the gene matches. The CDR3 totals 17 residues. The germline V gene encodes CDR1 MRHNA and CDR2 SNTAGT.

The count of this clone is one. The CDR3, as DNA: TGCGCCAGCAGCCAAGATTGGGATGGGGCGGGAGGTATTTACAATGAGCAGTTCTTC. It yields the protein CASSQDWDGAGGIYNEQFF. The chain joins TRBV4-1 to TRBJ2-1; the match to TRBD2 covers 8 bases. This CDR3 has 19 amino acids. Germline V CDR1 and CDR2: MGHRA, YSYEKL. The junction had 14 bases not matched to a gene; V was cut back by 0 bases and J by 4 bases.

This chain uses TRBV7-2 with TRBJ1-1; 8 bases line up with TRBD1. J lost 5 bases, V lost 5 bases, and 10 bases had no gene match. Germline loops: CDR1 SGHTA, CDR2 FQGNSA. The length of the CDR3 is 15 residues. DNA of the CDR3: TGTGCCAGCAGCGTCACCAGGGGGCTGGGAACTGAAGCTTTCTTT. This encodes CASSVTRGLGTEAFF.

J is TRBJ2-4 and V is TRBV28; TRBD1 aligns across 8 bases. The germline gives CDR1 MDHEN, CDR2 SYDVKM. There are 15 residues in the CDR3. The trim removed 6 bases at V and 2 bases at J, leaving 6 bases unmatched. The chain's CDR3 is CASSRGQGTKNIQYF. In DNA, the CDR3 is TGTGCCAGCAGCCGTGGACAGGGAACCAAAAACATTCAGTACTTC.

The chain uses TRBV5-1 and TRBJ1-5, with D perhaps TRBD1 (5 bases). Looked up from germline, CDR1 is SGHRS and CDR2 is YFSETQ. V was cut by 1 base and J by 5 bases, with 13 bases left in between. This CDR3 has 15 amino acids. The CDR3 spells CASSLTAGKDQPQHF. DNA for the CDR3: TGCGCCAGCAGCTTGACGGCAGGGAAAGATCAGCCCCAGCATTTT.

The chain uses TRBV7-2 and TRBJ1-2, with D hard to call. CDR1 and CDR2 (germline): SGHTA, FQGNSA. Trimming took 8 bases from V and 2 from J, leaving 15 bases between them. The CDR3 runs 14 residues. The CDR3 loop is CASVGALTNYGYTF. Written as DNA, the CDR3 is TGTGCCAGCGTGGGAGCTTTGACGAACTATGGCTACACCTTC.

V usage is TRBV19 and J usage is TRBJ1-1; 8 bases are a match to TRBD1. CDR3 length: 17 residues. J was trimmed by 0 bases and V by 7 bases; bases with no gene match: 13. Germline V gene data show CDR1 as LNHDA and CDR2 as SQIVND (reference sequence). The CDR3 DNA follows: TGTGCCAGTATCCCGACAGGGGAAATATACCTGAACACTGAAGCTTTCTTT. Translation: CASIPTGEIYLNTEAFF. Full variable domain (rest looked up from reference TRBV19 and TRBJ1-1): DGGITQSPKYLFRKEGQNVTLSCEQNLNHDAMYWYRQDPGQGLRLIYYSQIVNDFQKGDIAEGYSVSREKKESFPLTVTSAQKNPTAFYLCASIPTGEIYLNTEAFFGQGTRLTVV.

The chain links TRBV5-1 to TRBJ2-1, with 8 bases that match TRBD2. Germline trimming cut 4 bases from V and 4 bases from J; bases unmatched to any gene: 1. The CDR3 runs 13 residues. CDR1 SGHRS and CDR2 YFSETQ come from the germline V gene. In DNA form, the CDR3 reads TGCGCCAGCAGCCCGGGAGGGTACAATGAGCAGTTCTTC. Its translation: CASSPGGYNEQFF.

This clone has just one count. The rearrangement uses TRBV27 and TRBJ1-5; possible D gene TRBD1, 5 bases. The ends were cut back, 6 bases at V and 6 bases at J, with 15 bases in the middle. This CDR3 has 14 amino acids. Germline CDR1 reads MNHEY; CDR2 reads SMNVEV (reference sequence). CDR3 in DNA: TGTGCCAGCAGCCCCTGGGGCTGGTCTCAGCCCCAGCATTTT. This sequence encodes CASSPWGWSQPQHF.

The rearrangement joins TRBV14 to TRBJ1-3, with unresolved D. The germline V gene has CDR1 SGHDN and CDR2 FVKESK. V lost 4 bases and J lost 8, with 9 bases in between. The CDR3 has 12 amino acids. CDR3 sequence: CASSPRGYTIYF. The CDR3 coding sequence is TGTGCCAGCAGCCCACGCGGGTACACCATATATTTT.

The CDR3 DNA is TGTGCCAGCAGTTATAGCGGACTAGCAGGGTACAATGAGCAGTTCTTC. Its protein product is CASSYSGLAGYNEQFF. The chain combines TRBV28 with TRBJ2-1, with TRBD2 identical over 8 bases. Germline V gives CDR1 MDHEN, CDR2 SYDVKM. V was pared by 4 bases and J by 4 bases, with 9 bases of the junction left unmatched. The CDR3 sequence is 16 residues long.